A selection of T cell receptor beta chains follows, all from one sample in a study of monozygotic twins with inflammatory bowel disease. TCRdb reanalyzed the 5' RACE reads and collapses them to one entry per CDR3 protein, without DNA. Its table lists 150,000 or so distinct CDR3 sequences. The sequenced sample was blood. All receptors come from a human donor with ulcerative colitis or Crohn's disease, or a healthy co-twin of an affected twin (not recorded which). CDR3s include the opening cysteine and the closing phenylalanine or tryptophan. Each record gives: V gene, J gene, CDR3 protein.

TRBV27	TRBJ2-3	CASSPRGSRGPAPDTQYF
TRBV5-1	TRBJ1-1	CASSSIDYRSTEAFF
TRBV28	TRBJ2-1	CASSSSDLYNEQFF
TRBV19	TRBJ2-7	CASSRIPGQGASEQYF
TRBV24-1	TRBJ2-2	CATSAPGRGQNTGELFF
TRBV11-2	TRBJ2-7	CASSLEGTSVLMPSYEQYF
TRBV12-3/TRBV12-4	TRBJ2-1	CASSFRGVDEQFF
TRBV24-1	TRBJ1-5	CATSDGPGRNQPQHF
TRBV30	TRBJ1-2	CAWNWEGLGYTF
TRBV15	TRBJ2-2	CATSRGTKLNWREIRSGELFF
TRBV12-3/TRBV12-4	TRBJ2-3	CASGTGLAESTDTQYF
TRBV7-3	TRBJ2-5	CASSRKGLAGEETQYF
TRBV24-1	TRBJ2-1	CATSDPGLAGGSEQFF
TRBV4-3	TRBJ2-5	CASSPRSGRVRETQYF
TRBV27	TRBJ2-2	CASSQMTGNTGELFF
TRBV29-1	TRBJ2-3	CSVEEGQGPDTQYF